What follows are 24 T cell receptor beta chains derived from one specimen sequenced in a study of vaccination and CD4 T cells after COVID-19. Time point meaning: late sampling 161 to 241 days after vaccination in a few convalescent patients. Stated treatment: roughly nine-day PBMC culture with coronavirus spike peptide pools or control peptides (ViraFEST assay). The Oncomine TCR Beta short-read assay generated sequence data from the DNA of cultured CD4+ T cells. MiXCR, applied by TCRdb to the PCR reads, yields one record per CDR3 protein. The data show tens of thousands of distinct CDR3 sequences, about 40% seen once. Their cognate antigens are unknown. The sequences come from CD4+ T cells from blood, cultured in vitro, collected about 7 months after SARS-CoV-2 vaccination. The receptors stem from a human donor who had recovered from COVID-19.

The chain is built from TRBV19 and TRBJ2-3; either TRBD1 or TRBD2 may supply D (8 bases each). Germline V CDR1 and CDR2: LNHDA, SQIVND (reference sequence). With 3 bases removed from V and 6 bases from J, the gap between germline ends came to 19 bases. This CDR3 contains 16 residues. CDR3 nucleotides: TGTGCCAGTAGTATCGGGGGGGCAGGGGGCGTGGATACGCAGTATTTT. This encodes CASSIGGAGGVDTQYF.

Within the sample, this clonotype is medium-sized. The chain employs TRBV20-1 and TRBJ2-5; D ambiguous. The V gene lost 4 bases and the J gene lost 2 bases, with 11 bases spanning the gap. This CDR3 comprises 13 residues. Germline assignment: CDR1 DFQATT and CDR2 SNEGSKA (reference sequence). CDR3 region: CSANSDIQETQYF. CDR3 sequence (DNA): TGCAGTGCTAACTCTGATATTCAAGAGACCCAGTACTTC.

The chain combines TRBV7-3 with TRBJ2-5, with TRBD2 matching 7 bases. The CDR3 contains 14 residues. The V segment lost 2 bases and the J segment 5 bases; nucleotides outside the gene matches: 5. Germline lookup yields CDR1 SGHTA and CDR2 FQGTGA. The CDR3 loop reads CASSLGGSPETQYF. The CDR3 nucleotides read TGTGCCAGCAGCTTAGGCGGGAGTCCGGAGACCCAGTACTTC.

This chain connects TRBV6-2 or TRBV6-3 to TRBJ1-2; maybe TRBD1 (6 bases). The CDR3 length is 15 residues. Trimming stripped 2 bases from V and 4 bases from J, with 14 bases between. Germline-derived CDR1 and CDR2 are MNHEY and SVGEGT. In nucleotides, the CDR3 is TGTGCCAGCAGTTACGAGGCAGGGGCGTTCTATGGCTACACCTTC. Amino acid sequence: CASSYEAGAFYGYTF.

V and J are TRBV5-1 and TRBJ2-7, with no clear D. Trimming removed 3 bases from V and 2 bases from J, with 12 bases in between. The CDR3 runs 14 residues. Germline V CDR1 and CDR2: SGHRS, YFSETQ. The CDR3 protein is CASSWVVGPYEQYF. CDR3 nucleotides: TGCGCCAGCAGCTGGGTGGTTGGGCCCTACGAGCAGTACTTC.

The gene calls are TRBV23-1 and TRBJ1-5; perhaps TRBD1 as D (5 bases). TRBV23-1 is flagged as an ORF with uncertain function. The CDR3 runs 16 residues. V was clipped by 2 bases and J by 2 bases, with 13 bases between them. The CDR3: CASSQLREMGNQPQHF. The CDR3, as DNA: TGCGCCAGCAGTCAACTCAGGGAAATGGGCAATCAGCCCCAGCATTTT.

This clonotype has more than one count but fewer than ten. The V and J genes are TRBV7-2 and TRBJ2-3; D is perhaps TRBD2 (5 bases). CDR1 SGHTA and CDR2 FQGNSA come from the germline V gene. This CDR3 has 13 residues. Trimming left V 1 base short and J 4 bases short, with 6 bases between. The CDR3, as DNA: TGTGCCAGCAGCTTAGTTAGCGCAGATACGCAGTATTTT. Protein product: CASSLVSADTQYF. Variable domain in full (rest from reference TRBV7-2 and TRBJ2-3): GAGVSQSPSNKVTEKGKDVELRCDPISGHTALYWYRQSLGQGLEFLIYFQGNSAPDKSGLPSDRFSAERTGGSVSTLTIQRTQQEDSAVYLCASSLVSADTQYFGPGTRLTVL.

The chain recombines TRBV20-1 with TRBJ2-3; D call uncertain. The V gene's germline CDR1 is DFQATT and CDR2 SNEGSKA (reference sequence). The CDR3 has 13 residues. The V end lost 6 bases, the J end lost 6 bases, and 16 bases lay between the germline ends. CDR3 residues: CSAENGMADTQYF. In nucleotides, the CDR3 is TGCAGTGCGGAGAATGGAATGGCGGATACGCAGTATTTT.

This clonotype occurred a few times. The V and J genes are TRBV6-2 or TRBV6-3 and TRBJ2-1, with 8 bases identical to TRBD2. The CDR3 loop spans 16 amino acids. The V gene end was trimmed by 5 bases and the J gene end by 7 bases; junction bases not matched to a gene: 13. Germline CDR1 is MNHEY and CDR2 is SVGEGT. The CDR3 DNA sequence: TGTGCCAGCAGTATACTAACGGGAGGGTTTAGGAATGAGCAGTTCTTC. It specifies CASSILTGGFRNEQFF.

The rearrangement links TRBV6-5 to TRBJ2-1; possibly TRBD1 for D (5 bases). V lost 0 bases, J lost 6 bases, and 18 bases lay in between. Germline assignment: CDR1 MNHEY and CDR2 SVGAGI. The CDR3 extends over 17 amino acids. For the CDR3, the DNA is TGTGCCAGCAGTTACTCAAGTCTCCAGGGCAGAAGCAATGAGCAGTTCTTC. Its protein is CASSYSSLQGRSNEQFF.

The rearrangement joins TRBV2 to TRBJ2-5, with TRBD1 identical over 9 bases. The J segment lost 2 bases and the V segment lost 6 bases, leaving 4 bases of the junction unmatched. CDR3 size: 14 residues. The V gene's germline CDR1 is SNHLY and CDR2 FYNNEI. CDR3 sequence reads: CASRSGTGQETQYF. CDR3 in DNA: TGTGCCAGCAGGTCCGGGACAGGGCAAGAGACCCAGTACTTC.

This clonotype was detected only a few times. The rearrangement links TRBV19 to TRBJ1-5, with 7 bases lining up with TRBD1. The germline CDR1 and CDR2 sequences are LNHDA and SQIVND (reference sequence). The V segment lost 3 bases and the J segment 6 bases; nucleotides outside the gene matches: 8. CDR3 length equals 15 residues. Here the CDR3 DNA reads TGTGCCAGTAGTATGAAAGGGGGCGAATTTCAGCCCCAGCATTTT. Amino acids: CASSMKGGEFQPQHF.

This clonotype occurred a few times. The chain recombines TRBV20-1 with TRBJ1-1, with TRBD1 matching 9 bases. The CDR3 extends over 13 amino acids. From germline, CDR1 is DFQATT and CDR2 SNEGSKA (reference sequence). J was trimmed by 14 bases and V by 6 bases; bases with no gene match: 16. In nucleotides, the CDR3 is TGCAGTGCGGACCGGGACAGGGCGGCCGTTCCCTTCTTT. It codes for CSADRDRAAVPFF.

This clonotype was detected a few times. This chain uses TRBV20-1 with TRBJ1-1; no clear D gene. The V end lost 5 bases, the J end lost 11 bases, and 6 bases lay between the germline ends. The germline gives CDR1 DFQATT, CDR2 SNEGSKA (reference sequence). There are 8 residues in the CDR3. The CDR3 nucleotides are TGCAGTGCTCTCGGGGCTTTCTTT. Encoded protein: CSALGAFF.

This clonotype was detected a few times. The chain joins TRBV20-1 to TRBJ2-2; 9 bases map to TRBD1. CDR3 length equals 15 residues. The germline gives CDR1 DFQATT, CDR2 SNEGSKA (reference sequence). The V and J ends lost 0 bases and 4 bases, in that order; junction bases with no gene match: 3. CDR3 protein: CSARELDRGTGELFF. As DNA, the CDR3 is TGCAGTGCTAGAGAATTGGACAGGGGCACCGGGGAGCTGTTTTTT.

The V and J genes are TRBV20-1 and TRBJ1-2; D unresolved. Germline CDR1 reads DFQATT; CDR2 reads SNEGSKA (reference sequence). V was trimmed by 7 bases and J by 4 bases, leaving 13 bases between them. The CDR3 consists of 12 residues. The CDR3 bases are TGCAGTGTCTTCCCCTGGGGCTATGGCTACACCTTC. Translation: CSVFPWGYGYTF.

This clonotype was detected a few times. V usage is TRBV20-1 and J usage is TRBJ2-3; possibly TRBD2 for D (6 bases). The V gene lost 3 bases and the J gene lost 3 bases, with 19 bases spanning the gap. Germline V gives CDR1 DFQATT, CDR2 SNEGSKA (reference sequence). The CDR3 sequence is 16 residues long. The CDR3 reads CSASTAERAITDTQYF. Here the CDR3 DNA reads TGCAGTGCTAGTACCGCCGAGCGGGCGATAACAGATACGCAGTATTTT.

This clonotype was seen a handful of times. This CDR3 reads CASSLKGIGQGPNGDTEAFF. The CDR3 DNA reads as TGTGCCAGCAGCTTAAAAGGGATCGGGCAGGGGCCAAACGGGGACACTGAAGCTTTCTTT. The V call is TRBV7-3, the J call TRBJ1-1; the D gene is possibly TRBD1 (6 bases). The CDR3 is 20 amino acids. CDR1 is SGHTA and CDR2 is FQGTGA in the germline V gene. The V end was cut by 1 base, the J end by 3 bases, with 27 bases between.

This clonotype has more than one count but fewer than ten. This rearrangement joins TRBV6-1 to TRBJ2-3, with 16 bases identical to TRBD2. Germline assignment: CDR1 MNHNS and CDR2 SASEGT. Trimming took 1 base from V and 5 from J; bases not matched to a gene: 6. The CDR3 runs 18 residues. CDR3 coding DNA: TGTGCCAGCAGTGAAGGGGGACTAGCGGGAGGGCAGGAAGATACGCAGTATTTT. Protein product: CASSEGGLAGGQEDTQYF.

V and J are TRBV11-2 and TRBJ1-2; D unclear. CDR3 length: 12 residues. V was pared by 5 bases and J by 8 bases, with 12 bases between. Germline V gene sequence: CDR1 SGHAT, CDR2 FQNNGV. The CDR3 DNA is TGTGCCAGCAGCCAAACCGCTCGGGGCTACACCTTC. Its protein product is CASSQTARGYTF.

This clonotype was detected only a few times. This chain joins TRBV20-1 and TRBJ1-5; 7 bases agree with TRBD1. J gave up 4 bases and V 2 bases, and 2 bases lay outside the gene matches. Germline values: CDR1 DFQATT, CDR2 SNEGSKA (reference sequence). There are 13 residues in the CDR3. The chain's CDR3 is CSARLQGNQPQHF. As DNA, the CDR3 is TGCAGTGCTAGACTACAGGGGAATCAGCCCCAGCATTTT.

The rearrangement uses TRBV28 and TRBJ2-7; 8 positions agree with TRBD1. Germline CDR1 MDHEN, CDR2 SYDVKM. The junction had 11 bases not matched to a gene; V was cut back by 1 base and J by 3 bases. The length of the CDR3 is 17 residues. CDR3: CASSLSLGGGQGYEQYF. As DNA, the CDR3 is TGTGCCAGCAGTTTATCATTGGGGGGTGGACAGGGCTACGAGCAGTACTTC.

This sequence joins TRBV7-2 and TRBJ2-2, with 8 positions matching TRBD2. Germline V CDR1 and CDR2: SGHTA, FQGNSA. V lost 5 bases and J lost 5; bases outside the gene matches: 7. The CDR3 is 15 amino acids. The CDR3 reads CASSIVAGKTGELFF. CDR3 DNA sequence: TGTGCCAGCAGCATCGTAGCGGGAAAGACCGGGGAGCTGTTTTTT.

The rearrangement uses TRBV6-1 and TRBJ2-1, with 8 bases matching TRBD2. Trimming removed 6 bases from V and 16 bases from J; junction bases left unmatched: 8. The CDR3 totals 11 residues. Per the germline V gene, CDR1 is MNHNS and CDR2 is SASEGT. The CDR3 nucleotides are TGTGCCAGCAGCACGGGACTAGAATTATTCTTC. It translates to CASSTGLELFF.